Many counts were recorded for the clone carrying this TCR beta chain. In the original processing: Amplification of reference gene primers provided the estimated nucleated cell counts. Data came from immunoSEQ multiplex PCR; TCRdb stores just in-frame clones and leaves some out. V and J calls and clone size are copied from that table; D and trimming were computed from the DNA. The data hold about 110,000 clones, with 84% observed a single time. This specimen belongs to a study of blood T cell repertoires in COVID-19. Turning to the study itself: Sites in the United States, Italy and Spain provided acute and convalescent COVID-19 samples. T cells, B-cell-depleted T cells, or PBMCs supplied cDNA or gDNA.

The receptor was isolated from a woman aged 55-69 years with acute or convalescent COVID-19. The sequenced material came from peripheral blood.

CDR3 amino acids: CASSYSTADTQYF. CDR3 bases: TGTGCCAGCAGTTACTCGACTGCGGATACGCAGTATTTT. V and J are TRBV6-5 and TRBJ2-3; D uncertain. The germline V gene encodes CDR1 MNHEY and CDR2 SVGAGI. The CDR3 is 13 amino acids. V was trimmed by 0 bases and J by 6 bases, leaving 7 bases between them.